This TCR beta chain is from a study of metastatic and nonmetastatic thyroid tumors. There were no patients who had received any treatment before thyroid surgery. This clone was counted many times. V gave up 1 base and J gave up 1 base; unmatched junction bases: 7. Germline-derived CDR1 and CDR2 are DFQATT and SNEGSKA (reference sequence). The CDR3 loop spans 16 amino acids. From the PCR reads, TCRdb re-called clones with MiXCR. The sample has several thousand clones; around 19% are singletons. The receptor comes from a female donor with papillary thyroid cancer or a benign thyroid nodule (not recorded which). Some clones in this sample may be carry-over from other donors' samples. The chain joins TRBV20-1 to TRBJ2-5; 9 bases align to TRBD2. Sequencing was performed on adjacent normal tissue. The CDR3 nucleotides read TGCAGTGCTAGAGGGGGCAGCGGGGGGTCCCAAGAGACCCAGTACTTC. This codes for CSARGGSGGSQETQYF.